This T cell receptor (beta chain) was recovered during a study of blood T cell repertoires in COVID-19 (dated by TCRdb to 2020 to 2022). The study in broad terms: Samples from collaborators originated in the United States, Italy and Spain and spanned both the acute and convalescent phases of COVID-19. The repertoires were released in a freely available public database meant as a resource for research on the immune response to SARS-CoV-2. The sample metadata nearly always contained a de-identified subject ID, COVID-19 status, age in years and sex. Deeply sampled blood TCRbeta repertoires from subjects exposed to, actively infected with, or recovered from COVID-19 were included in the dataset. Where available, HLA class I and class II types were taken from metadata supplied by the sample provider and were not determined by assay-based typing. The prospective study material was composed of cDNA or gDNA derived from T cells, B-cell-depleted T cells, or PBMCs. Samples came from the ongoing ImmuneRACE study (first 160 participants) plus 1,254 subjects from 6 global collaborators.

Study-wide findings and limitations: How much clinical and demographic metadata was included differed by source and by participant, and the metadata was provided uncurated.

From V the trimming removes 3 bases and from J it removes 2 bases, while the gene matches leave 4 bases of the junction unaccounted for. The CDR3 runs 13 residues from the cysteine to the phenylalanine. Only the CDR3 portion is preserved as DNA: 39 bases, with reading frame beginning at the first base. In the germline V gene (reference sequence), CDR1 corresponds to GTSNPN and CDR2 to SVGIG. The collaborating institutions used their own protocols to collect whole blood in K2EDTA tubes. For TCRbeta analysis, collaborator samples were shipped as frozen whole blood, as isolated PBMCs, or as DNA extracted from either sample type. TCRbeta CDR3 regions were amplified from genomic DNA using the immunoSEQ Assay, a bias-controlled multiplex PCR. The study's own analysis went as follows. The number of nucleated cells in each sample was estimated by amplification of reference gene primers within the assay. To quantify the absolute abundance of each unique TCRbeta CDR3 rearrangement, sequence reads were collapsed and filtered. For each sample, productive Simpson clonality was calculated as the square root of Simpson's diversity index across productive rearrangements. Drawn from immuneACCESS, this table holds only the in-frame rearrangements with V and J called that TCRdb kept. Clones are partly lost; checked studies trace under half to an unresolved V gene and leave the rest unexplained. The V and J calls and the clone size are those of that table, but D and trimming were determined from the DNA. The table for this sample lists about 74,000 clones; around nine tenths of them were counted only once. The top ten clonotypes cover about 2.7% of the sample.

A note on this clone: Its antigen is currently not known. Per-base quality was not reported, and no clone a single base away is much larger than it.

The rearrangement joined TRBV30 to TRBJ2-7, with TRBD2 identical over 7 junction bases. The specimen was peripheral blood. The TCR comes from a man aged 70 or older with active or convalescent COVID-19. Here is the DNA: TGTGCCTGGAGAGCTAGCGGACCCTACGAGCAGTACTTC. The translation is CAWRASGPYEQYF.